What follows are 20 T cell receptor beta chains derived from one specimen sequenced in a study of T-cell reconstitution after alpha-beta-depleted transplantation in children. This sample's TCRbeta library carried unique molecular identifier barcodes. MiXCR, applied by TCRdb to the PCR reads, yields one record per CDR3 protein. The sample includes fewer than 550,000 distinct CDR3 sequences, 10% to 13% of them seen just once. This sample comprised PBMCs, obtained before TCRalphabeta/CD19-depleted stem cell transplant. The source of these receptors is a child under 10 years old with inherited bone marrow failure, due to receive a stem cell transplant.

Many counts were recorded for this clonotype. The chain has TRBV2 and TRBJ2-1, with D possibly TRBD2 on 6 matching bases. Looked up from germline, CDR1 is SNHLY and CDR2 is FYNNEI. The CDR3 sequence is 12 residues long. V gave up 6 bases and J gave up 9 bases, with 12 bases separating them. This chain's CDR3 is CASRPGGVEQFF. The CDR3, as DNA: TGTGCCAGCAGGCCGGGCGGGGTTGAGCAGTTCTTC.

This chain links TRBV19 with TRBJ2-3; the D is unclear. The germline gives CDR1 LNHDA, CDR2 SQIVND (reference sequence). With 8 bases removed from V and 5 bases from J, the gap between germline ends came to 11 bases. CDR3 length equals 12 residues. The CDR3 DNA reads as TGTGCCAGTTCCCAGCCTAGAGATACGCAGTATTTT. Translated: CASSQPRDTQYF.

There are a few counts of this clonotype. The chain couples TRBV9 to TRBJ2-1; 7 bases line up with TRBD1. With 3 bases clipped from V and 4 bases from J, the junction kept 7 bases outside the gene matches. CDR1 and CDR2 from the germline V gene are SGDLS and YYNGEE. This CDR3 is 15 amino acids long. CDR3 loop: CASSAPGQPYNEQFF. DNA of the CDR3: TGTGCCAGCAGCGCGCCGGGACAGCCTTACAATGAGCAGTTCTTC. Based on the CDR3 plus reference TRBV9 and TRBJ2-1, the full variable domain is DSGVTQTPKHLITATGQRVTLRCSPRSGDLSVYWYQQSLDQGLQFLIQYYNGEERAKGNILERFSAQQFPDLHSELNLSSLELGDSALYFCASSAPGQPYNEQFFGPGTRLTVL.

This clonotype was detected many times. The chain uses TRBV6-1 and TRBJ2-7, with no clear D. Germline values: CDR1 MNHNS, CDR2 SASEGT. The ends were cut back, 6 bases at V and 2 bases at J, with 14 bases in the middle. This CDR3 is 14 amino acids long. CDR3 nucleotide sequence: TGTGCCAGCAGCCCCCTTGGGGTAGCCTACGAGCAGTACTTC. This sequence encodes CASSPLGVAYEQYF.

The genes are TRBV12-3 or TRBV12-4 and TRBJ1-5, with D tentatively TRBD1 (6 bases). The V end was cut by 7 bases, the J end by 3 bases, with 19 bases between. This CDR3 contains 16 residues. CDR3: CASTTRPGTLNQPQHF. The CDR3 nucleotides are TGTGCCAGCACCACTAGGCCCGGGACACTCAATCAGCCCCAGCATTTT.

This clonotype was observed a few times. The chain employs TRBV5-1 and TRBJ2-3, with 7 nucleotides matching TRBD1. Germline V gene lookup returns CDR1 SGHRS and CDR2 YFSETQ. The CDR3 extends over 15 amino acids. With V trimmed by 2 bases and J by 4 bases, 7 bases remained unmatched. The CDR3 nucleotides are TGCGCCAGCAGCTTTGGCTTACAGGGGTCAGATACGCAGTATTTT. It encodes CASSFGLQGSDTQYF.

Many counts were recorded for this clonotype. The rearrangement uses TRBV20-1 and TRBJ2-1; 9 bases match TRBD2. Germline V gene data show CDR1 as DFQATT and CDR2 as SNEGSKA (reference sequence). V lost 6 bases to trimming and J lost 15 bases; unmatched junction nucleotides: 15. The CDR3 is made up of 13 amino acids. In DNA, the CDR3 is TGCAGTGCGAACATGGGACTAGCTAACGCCCCGTTCTTC. This gives the protein CSANMGLANAPFF.

This clonotype appeared many times. The chain carries TRBV21-1 and TRBJ2-1; the table's D call, TRBD2, has no DNA check behind it. TRBV21-1 is a recognized pseudogene. CDR3 length: 19 residues. The DNA for the CDR3 is TGTGCCAGCAGCCCACACCCGGGACTAGCGGGAGGCTCCTACAATGAGCAGTTCTTC. As protein: CASSPHPGLAGGSYNEQFF.

In its sample, this clonotype was seen many times. The rearrangement uses TRBV6-2 or TRBV6-3 and TRBJ2-4; 8 nucleotides align to TRBD2. The V segment lost 4 bases and the J segment 5 bases; nucleotides outside the gene matches: 4. Germline V gene data show CDR1 as MNHEY and CDR2 as SVGEGT. The CDR3 length is 14 residues. The CDR3 bases are TGTGCCAGCAGTTCGGCTAGCGGGCAAAACATTCAGTACTTC. Residues: CASSSASGQNIQYF.

This clonotype was seen repeatedly, ten times or more. V gene TRBV6-5 combines with J gene TRBJ1-3; no definite D call. This CDR3 contains 14 residues. Per germline, CDR1 MNHEY and CDR2 SVGAGI. The V and J ends lost 2 bases and 4 bases respectively, with 9 bases between them. Here the CDR3 DNA reads TGTGCCAGCAGTTACAGGGAAAGGGGAAACACCATATATTTT. This gives the protein CASSYRERGNTIYF.

This clonotype was seen at least ten times. V and J are TRBV20-1 and TRBJ2-4; unclear D gene. The CDR3 is 13 amino acids. Germline CDR1 is DFQATT and CDR2 is SNEGSKA (reference sequence). V was trimmed by 0 bases and J by 7 bases, leaving 10 bases between them. The chain's CDR3 is CSARDEGLNIQYF. The CDR3 region has the DNA TGCAGTGCTAGAGACGAAGGGTTGAACATTCAGTACTTC.

Many counts were recorded for this clonotype. The chain combines TRBV16 with TRBJ1-2; 11 bases match TRBD1. The trim removed 3 bases at V and 6 bases at J, leaving 9 bases unmatched. CDR3 length: 16 amino acids. The germline V gene has CDR1 KGHSY and CDR2 FQNENV. The CDR3 DNA reads TGTGCCAGCAGCCAGCCCCGGGACAGGGGGTACGATGGCTACACCTTC. Translating it yields CASSQPRDRGYDGYTF.

With respect to this clonotype: A read error may be the cause here, since a much bigger clone is one base away. V usage is TRBV4-3 and J usage is TRBJ2-1; 9 bases align to TRBD2. The CDR3 runs to 17 residues. Germline-derived CDR1 and CDR2 are LGHNA and YSLEER. The CDR3 loop reads CASSQFPSGTDYNDQFF. The CDR3 DNA is TGCGCCAGCAGCCAATTCCCTAGCGGGACCGACTACAATGACCAGTTCTTC.

In this sample, this clonotype turned up many times. V and J are TRBV30 and TRBJ1-5, with 7 bases that match TRBD1. The CDR3 covers 15 residues. Germline trimming cut 5 bases from V and 4 bases from J; bases unmatched to any gene: 11. Germline-derived CDR1 and CDR2 are GTSNPN and SVGIG (reference sequence). CDR3 amino acids: CAWGRGQGVNQPQHF. Written as DNA, the CDR3 is TGTGCCTGGGGACGGGGGCAGGGGGTAAATCAGCCCCAGCATTTT.

The chain has TRBV30 and TRBJ2-1; 8 nucleotides match TRBD2. Germline values: CDR1 GTSNPN, CDR2 SVGIG (reference sequence). The CDR3 is 14 amino acids. Losses at the gene ends were 4 bases for V and 4 bases for J; bases not matched to a gene: 6. CDR3 coding DNA: TGTGCCTGGACCCGACTAGCGAGATACAATGAGCAGTTCTTC. Protein product: CAWTRLARYNEQFF.

This clonotype was counted a few times. The chain recombines TRBV18 with TRBJ2-1; D not certain. Germline V gives CDR1 KGHSH, CDR2 LQKENI. The CDR3 has 16 amino acids. Between the trimmed V and J ends, which lost 5 bases and 5 bases, there was a span of 19 bases. CDR3 DNA: TGTGCCAGCTCAAAAAAGCCGGGTCCGGCTGACAATGAGCAGTTCTTC. This translates into CASSKKPGPADNEQFF.

This clonotype was seen at least ten times. The chain employs TRBV7-9 and TRBJ2-5, with D perhaps TRBD1 (6 bases). CDR1 and CDR2 from the germline V gene are SEHNR and FQNEAQ (reference sequence). Trimming removed 7 bases from V and 4 bases from J, with 25 bases in between. CDR3 length equals 17 residues. The DNA of the CDR3 is TGTGCCAGCATCTCGTCACAGGGAGAAGCACGCGCAGAGACCCAGTACTTC. This encodes CASISSQGEARAETQYF.

Ten or more counts support this clonotype. V gene TRBV25-1 combines with J gene TRBJ1-1, with D unclear. This CDR3 comprises 14 residues. The V gene's germline CDR1 is MGHDK and CDR2 SYGVNS. Trimming left V 1 base short and J 6 bases short, with 12 bases between. The CDR3 region has the DNA TGTGCCAGCAGTGAATGGGCGGCGTCCGCTGAAGCTTTCTTT. This sequence encodes CASSEWAASAEAFF.

This clonotype came up many times. The chain carries TRBV5-1 and TRBJ2-3; D ambiguous. The V and J ends lost 0 bases and 2 bases respectively, with 7 bases between them. The CDR3 runs to 14 residues. Germline V gene data show CDR1 as SGHRS and CDR2 as YFSETQ. Here the CDR3 reads CASSLEQFTDTQYF. The CDR3 nucleotides are TGCGCCAGCAGCTTGGAACAGTTCACAGATACGCAGTATTTT.

Only a few counts were recorded for this clonotype. The rearrangement uses TRBV20-1 and TRBJ2-1, with 9 nucleotides matching TRBD2. V shed 6 bases, J shed 10 bases, and the junction held 16 bases outside the gene matches. CDR3 length equals 15 residues. CDR1 and CDR2 (germline): DFQATT, SNEGSKA (reference sequence). This chain's CDR3 is CSARIAGDIVGEQFF. CDR3 bases: TGCAGTGCCCGGATAGCGGGAGATATTGTGGGGGAGCAGTTCTTC.